This entry is about one TCR beta chain. No antigen is known for it. These data originate in a study of lymphopenia after photon versus proton radiotherapy. Unmatched junction bases numbered 3, after V lost 5 bases and J lost 1 base. The CDR3 covers 15 residues. Germline V gene lookup returns CDR1 SGHAT and CDR2 FQNNGV. Regarding the study as a whole: Proton therapy kept repertoires fairly stable, unlike photons, which gained effector/memory cells.

The table came from immunoSEQ multiplex PCR; TCRdb's copy has only in-frame clones and leaves some out. The sample lists 150,000 or so clones, roughly nine tenths seen once, with about 4.3% in the top ten. Sample: peripheral blood, taken from a patient treated with photon-based radiotherapy. The receptor comes from a middle-aged man with gastric cancer. This rearrangement joins TRBV11-2 to TRBJ2-1, with 9 bases matching TRBD2. The CDR3 nucleotides read TGTGCCAGCAGCCGCGGGGGGGGATCCTACAATGAGCAGTTCTTC. As protein: CASSRGGGSYNEQFF.